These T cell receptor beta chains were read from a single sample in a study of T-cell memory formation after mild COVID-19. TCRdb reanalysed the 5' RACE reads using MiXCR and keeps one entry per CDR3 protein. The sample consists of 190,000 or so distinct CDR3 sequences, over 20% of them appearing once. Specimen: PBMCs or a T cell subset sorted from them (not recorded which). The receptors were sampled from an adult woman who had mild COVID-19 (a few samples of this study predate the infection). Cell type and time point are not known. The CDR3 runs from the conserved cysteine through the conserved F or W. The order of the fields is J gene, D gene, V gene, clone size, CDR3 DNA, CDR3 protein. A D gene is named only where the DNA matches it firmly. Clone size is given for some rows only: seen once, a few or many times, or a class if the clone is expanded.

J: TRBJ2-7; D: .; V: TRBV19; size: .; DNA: TGTGCCAGTAGTATATCCCCAGGGAAATCCTACGAGCAGTACTTC; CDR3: CASSISPGKSYEQYF
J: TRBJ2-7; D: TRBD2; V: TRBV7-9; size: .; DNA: TGTGCCAGCAGCTCGTCTAGCGGGACCTACGAGCAGTACTTC; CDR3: CASSSSSGTYEQYF
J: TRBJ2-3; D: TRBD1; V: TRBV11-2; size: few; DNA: TGTGCCACCAACACCGGGACAGGACGGACAGATACGCAGTATTTT; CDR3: CATNTGTGRTDTQYF
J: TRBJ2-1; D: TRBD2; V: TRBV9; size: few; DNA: TGTGCCAGCAGCGCGACTAGCGGGAGGTCTTTCTATGAGCAGTTCTTC; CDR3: CASSATSGRSFYEQFF
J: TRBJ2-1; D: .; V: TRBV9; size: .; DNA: TGTGCCAGCAGCGTAGACGGCAGGGAGGAGCAGTTCTTC; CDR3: CASSVDGREEQFF
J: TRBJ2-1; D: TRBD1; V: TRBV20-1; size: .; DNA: TGCAGTGCTAGAAAGACAGGGTGGTACAATGAGCAGTTCTTC; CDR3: CSARKTGWYNEQFF
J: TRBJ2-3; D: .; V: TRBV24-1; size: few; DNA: TGTGCCACCAGTGACCCCCGCAACCCGGTGGGGAATACGCAGTATTTT; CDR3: CATSDPRNPVGNTQYF
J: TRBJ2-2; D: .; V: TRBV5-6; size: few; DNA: TGTGCCAGCAGCAGGCGGGAGAACACCGGGGAGCTGTTTTTT; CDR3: CASSRRENTGELFF
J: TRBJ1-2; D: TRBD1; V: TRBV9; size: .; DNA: TGTGCCAGCAGCCCACGCTACAGGGGGGATGACTATGGCTACACCTTC; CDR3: CASSPRYRGDDYGYTF
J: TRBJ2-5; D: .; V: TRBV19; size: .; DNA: TGTGCCAGTAGTCCTGGGGGCATGGAGACCCAGTACTTC; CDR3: CASSPGGMETQYF
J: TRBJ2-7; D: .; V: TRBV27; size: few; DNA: TGTGCCAGCAGCCCAAGGGGGGTAATCGAGCAGTACTTC; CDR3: CASSPRGVIEQYF
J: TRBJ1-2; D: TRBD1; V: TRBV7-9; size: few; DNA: TGTGCCAGCAGCCCCTCGGACAGGGGGCAGAATGGTGGCTACACCTTC; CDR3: CASSPSDRGQNGGYTF
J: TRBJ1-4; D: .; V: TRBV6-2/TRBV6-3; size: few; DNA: TGTGCCAGCAGAGCCCCACCTCATCCGGATGAAAAACTGTTTTTT; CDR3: CASRAPPHPDEKLFF
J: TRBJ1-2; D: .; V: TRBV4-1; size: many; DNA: TGCGCCAGCAGCCAAGTCGGGGCCTCCCTTTATGGCTACACCTTC; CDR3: CASSQVGASLYGYTF
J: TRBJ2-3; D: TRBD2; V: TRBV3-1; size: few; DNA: TGTGCCAGCAGCCAGAAGCGGGTGACTAGCAGAGATACGCAGTATTTT; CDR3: CASSQKRVTSRDTQYF
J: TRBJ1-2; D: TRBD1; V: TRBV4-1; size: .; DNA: TGCGCCAGCAGCCAAGATCGGACAGGGGGAGGAGACTATGGCTACACCTTC; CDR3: CASSQDRTGGGDYGYTF
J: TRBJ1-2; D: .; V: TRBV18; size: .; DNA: TGTGCCAGCTCAACACCCGGCGGCCTCGGGGGCTACACCTTC; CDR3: CASSTPGGLGGYTF
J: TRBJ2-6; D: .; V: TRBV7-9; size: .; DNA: TGTGCCAGCAGCTCGAATCGGCTCGGAGACACTGGGGCCAACGTCCTGACTTTC; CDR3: CASSSNRLGDTGANVLTF
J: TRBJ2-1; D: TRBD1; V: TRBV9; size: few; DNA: TGTGCCAGCAGCGTAGCGGGACAGGGGGGCTACAATGAGCAGTTCTTC; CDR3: CASSVAGQGGYNEQFF
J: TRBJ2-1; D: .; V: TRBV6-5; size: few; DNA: TGTGCCAGCAGCTCCGGACTCTACGGGCGCAATGAGCAGTTCTTC; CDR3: CASSSGLYGRNEQFF